This T cell receptor (beta chain) stems from a study of T cell responses to AZD1222 COVID-19 vaccine. Germline CDR1 SGHTA, CDR2 FQGNSA. The CDR3 has 17 amino acids. The ends were cut back, 5 bases at V and 0 bases at J, with 17 bases in the middle. Data came from immunoSEQ multiplex PCR; TCRdb stores just in-frame clones and leaves some out. The sample records some 170,000 clones, about 90% being singletons. Sequenced here: peripheral blood, sampled on day 0 of MenACWY control vaccination. This rearrangement joins TRBV7-2 to TRBJ1-5; D is possibly TRBD1 (6 bases). The TCR was taken from an adult in good health. The CDR3 DNA sequence: TGTGCCAGCAGCGTCCAGGGGCTGGGGTATAGCAATCAGCCCCAGCATTTT. This codes for CASSVQGLGYSNQPQHF.